This T cell receptor beta chain was retrieved from a study of beta chain features in type 1 diabetes. General study points: Across all four CD4+ subsets, people with type 1 diabetes showed modestly shorter TCRB CDR3s.

This CDR3 spans 16 amino acids. After removal of 4 bases from V and 2 bases from J, the junction contained 11 bases not matched to a gene. From germline, CDR1 is SGHRS and CDR2 YFSETQ. Since all of the isolated RNA was reverse transcribed, expressed TCRB transcripts were what got sequenced. Clones were read by immunoSEQ multiplex PCR, and TCRdb kept only the in-frame ones, dropping some. This table holds hundreds of thousands of clones, over 12% found once. A word on this clone: Its antigen is still unknown.

Source material: naive CD4+ T cells from blood. This sequence joins TRBV5-1 and TRBJ1-2, with TRBD1 matching over 7 bases. This clonotype originated in a man aged 18 to 35 with type 1 diabetes. The CDR3 loop is CASSRGQAAINYGYTF. The CDR3 nucleotides read TGCGCCAGCAGCCGAGGACAGGCGGCTATCAACTATGGCTACACCTTC.